This T cell receptor (beta chain) is from a study of OX40 agonist ivuxolimab in advanced cancers. Study-level background: Patients with hepatocellular carcinoma, melanoma, renal cell or head and neck cancer made up the dose-escalation patients. Study outcomes and limitations: CD4+ and CD8+ blood T cells expanded clonally by week 6 at 0.1 to 3.0 mg/kg.

Profiling relied on immunoSEQ multiplex PCR, and the TCRdb table lists in-frame clones only, not all of them. Of 9,500 to 12,000 clones listed, around four fifths were seen once; the top ten hold 10%. Worth noting for this clone: The target antigen is unknown.

CDR1 and CDR2 (germline): ENHRY, SYGVKD. The CDR3 loop spans 16 amino acids. V lost 3 bases, J lost 10 bases, and 11 bases stayed unmatched. The sample was CD4+ or CD8+ T cells sorted from blood, taken in a trial of the OX40 agonist ivuxolimab. This rearrangement joins TRBV10-3 to TRBJ2-1; TRBD2 aligns across 11 bases. The sequence was obtained from an adult with an advanced solid tumor such as melanoma, head and neck, liver or kidney cancer. This CDR3 reads CAISENTGTSGREQFF. The CDR3 nucleotides are TGTGCCATCAGTGAAAACACCGGGACTAGCGGCAGGGAGCAGTTCTTC.